Following are 9 T cell receptor beta chains from one sample sequenced in a study of T cell clusters in autoimmune cytopenias. TRB was amplified by touch-down multiplex PCR, primer pools A and B combined. TCRdb reanalyzed the multiplex PCR reads, giving one entry per CDR3 protein sequence and no DNA. The specimen's table records 3,500 to 5,000 distinct CDR3 sequences. Some 38,000 genome equivalents of blood DNA were amplified for TRB. Specimen: peripheral blood. The receptors stem from a human donor with an autoimmune cytopenia or autoimmune hepatitis (not recorded which).

This clonotype is called medium-sized based on its frequency. The chain employs TRBV11-1 and TRBJ1-1. Germline assignment: CDR1 SGHAT and CDR2 FQDESV (reference sequence). CDR3 length: 14 residues. CDR3 residues: CASSPNRMNTEAFF.

This sequence joins TRBV6-5 and TRBJ2-7; TCRdb outputs TRBD2, but without DNA this stays unchecked. Germline CDR1 reads MNHEY; CDR2 reads SVGAGI. This CDR3 region has 15 residues. This CDR3 is CASRRETSGPYEQYF.

The chain is built from TRBV5-6 and TRBJ2-5; the D gene TCRdb calls, TRBD1, cannot be checked with no DNA. Germline CDR1 reads SGHDT; CDR2 reads YYEEEE. This CDR3 is 14 amino acids long. The CDR3 spells CASSPGHGLQTQYF.

The chain combines TRBV7-6 with TRBJ2-7; TCRdb names TRBD1, which stays unverified in the absence of DNA. Germline CDR1 SGHVS, CDR2 FNYEAQ. CDR3 length: 16 amino acids. The CDR3: CASSLVSGTGAHEQYF.

Measured by frequency, this clonotype is medium-sized. The chain carries TRBV6-1 and TRBJ2-6; checking the TCRdb D call of TRBD2 is not possible without DNA. The CDR3 spans 15 residues. Germline CDR1 reads MNHNS; CDR2 reads SASEGT. The CDR3 region is CASSLGQTGANVLTF.

In terms of frequency, this clonotype is medium-sized. The chain carries TRBV6-1 and TRBJ2-6. This CDR3 is built from 13 residues. Germline V lookup: CDR1 MNHNS, CDR2 SASEGT. The CDR3 protein is CASSGSGANVLTF.

The rearrangement links TRBV6-5 to TRBJ2-7. The CDR3 consists of 12 residues. Germline CDR1 is MNHEY and CDR2 is SVGAGI. The CDR3 here is CASRSGSYEQYF.

By frequency, this clonotype is medium-sized. This chain connects TRBV7-9 to TRBJ1-6. The CDR3 consists of 14 residues. The germline V gene has CDR1 SEHNR and CDR2 FQNEAQ (reference sequence). The CDR3 protein is CASSSNSEGSPLHF. The whole variable domain, filled in from reference TRBV7-9 and TRBJ1-6, reads DTGVSQNPRHKITKRGQNVTFRCDPISEHNRLYWYRQTLGQGPEFLTYFQNEAQLEKSRLLSDRFSAERPKGSFSTLEIQRTEQGDSAMYLCASSSNSEGSPLHFGNGTRLTVT.

This rearrangement joins TRBV10-3 to TRBJ2-5; as DNA is missing, the TRBD2 call by TCRdb cannot be tested. The CDR3 covers 17 residues. CDR1 is ENHRY and CDR2 is SYGVKD in the germline V gene. CDR3 sequence: CAISGGLAGGSQETQYF.